What follows describes a single TCR beta chain. Its antigen is still unknown. The sample originates from a study of immune cell composition in non-small cell lung cancer. Study overall: Most cases were lung adenocarcinoma or squamous cell carcinoma.

Study-wide findings and caveats: Dominant in vivo tumour-associated clones were not shown to share tumour-reactive sequences. Smoking pack-years did not significantly correlate with tumour TCR-beta clonality.

CDR1 and CDR2 from the germline V gene are SNHLY and FYNNEI. Trimming took 6 bases from V and 11 from J, leaving 16 bases between them. The CDR3 runs to 13 residues. Sequencing used immunoSEQ multiplex PCR; TCRdb keeps in-frame clones, though not all of them. The profile covers about 6,600 clones, with roughly three quarters appearing a single time and 6.3% taken by the ten largest. Normal lung was taken at the farthest possible site, at least 3 cm from tumour. The V gene is TRBV2, the J gene TRBJ1-4; D possibly corresponds to TRBD1 (5 bases). This sequence originates from a human donor with non-small cell lung cancer. Input material: non-adjacent lung tissue. In DNA form, the CDR3 reads TGTGCCAGCAGGGAGACAGCTTCTGGGAAACTGTTTTTT. As protein: CASRETASGKLFF.